This entry lists 17 T cell receptor beta chains sequenced from one sample in a study of T cell responses to AZD1222 COVID-19 vaccine (dated by TCRdb to the early 2020s). Read against the paper, the sample's time point label means: baseline before first vaccination. What this sample's treatment or condition label stands for: meningococcal conjugate vaccine given as trial control. The library came from the immunoSEQ multiplex PCR assay. TCRdb took this table from immuneACCESS and kept in-frame rearrangements with V and J called. Such tables lack part of the clones; where checked against another copy, unresolved V genes explain under half of the gap, and the rest is unexplained. The sample data list tens of thousands of clones, and approximately 90% of these were observed just once. The ten biggest clones cover 4% to 5.5% of the sample. The sample was peripheral blood, taken on day 0 of MenACWY control vaccination. The source is an adult in good health.

The rearrangement joins TRBV5-8 to TRBJ2-7; TRBD2 matches 11 bases. CDR3 length: 14 amino acids. The germline V gene encodes CDR1 SGHTS and CDR2 YDEGEE. Trimming took 6 bases from V and 3 from J; bases not matched to a gene: 5. CDR3: CASTGTSGFYEQYF. Here the CDR3 DNA reads TGTGCCAGCACCGGGACTAGCGGCTTCTACGAGCAGTACTTC.

V usage is TRBV18 and J usage is TRBJ1-5; TRBD1 is a possible D gene (5 bases). CDR1 is KGHSH, CDR2 LQKENI, per germline. This CDR3 region has 16 residues. Trimming took off 2 bases at V and 4 bases at J, with 15 bases between the two ends. CDR3 region: CASSPDRGRVNQPQHF. The CDR3, as DNA: TGTGCCAGCTCACCAGATAGGGGCCGGGTAAATCAGCCCCAGCATTTT.

The chain joins TRBV10-3 to TRBJ2-3; weak D call: TRBD1 (6 bases). CDR1 and CDR2 (germline): ENHRY, SYGVKD. The CDR3 consists of 15 residues. The germline V and J ends were trimmed by 4 bases and 0 bases, with 11 bases remaining between them. This CDR3 is CAISGQATSTDTQYF. CDR3 in DNA: TGTGCCATCAGTGGACAGGCAACTAGCACAGATACGCAGTATTTT.

This clone occurred once. The J gene is TRBJ2-1, the V gene TRBV9; maybe TRBD1 (5 bases). Germline V gene lookup returns CDR1 SGDLS and CDR2 YYNGEE. Trimming shortened V by 0 bases and J by 1 base, and 8 bases separated the two germline ends. The CDR3 covers 15 residues. The CDR3 coding sequence is TGTGCCAGCAGCGTAGGGGCAGGGTCCTACAATGAGCAGTTCTTC. Residues: CASSVGAGSYNEQFF.

This rearrangement joins TRBV18 to TRBJ2-5; maybe TRBD1 (5 bases). Germline loops: CDR1 KGHSH, CDR2 LQKENI. V was cut by 2 bases and J by 5 bases, with 15 bases left in between. The CDR3 loop spans 15 amino acids. The CDR3 loop is CASSPTTALRETQYF. In nucleotides, the CDR3 is TGTGCCAGCTCACCAACGACAGCACTTAGGGAGACCCAGTACTTC.

V and J are TRBV12-3 or TRBV12-4 and TRBJ1-2, with D possibly matching TRBD1 (6 bases). The CDR3 is made up of 13 amino acids. Trimming pared 6 bases from V and 6 bases from J, leaving 14 bases between. This chain's CDR3 is CASSLQGKDGYTF. As DNA, the CDR3 is TGTGCCAGCAGCCTCCAGGGGAAAGATGGCTACACCTTC.

This chain links TRBV7-2 with TRBJ2-2, with 9 bases aligning to TRBD2. The CDR3 is made up of 15 amino acids. V shed 3 bases, J shed 4 bases, and the junction held 3 bases outside the gene matches. Germline values: CDR1 SGHTA, CDR2 FQGNSA. The CDR3 DNA follows: TGTGCCAGCAGCTTCGGACTAGCGTCCACCGGGGAGCTGTTTTTT. Its protein product is CASSFGLASTGELFF. Supplemented by reference TRBV7-2 and TRBJ2-2, the full variable domain reads GAGVSQSPSNKVTEKGKDVELRCDPISGHTALYWYRQSLGQGLEFLIYFQGNSAPDKSGLPSDRFSAERTGGSVSTLTIQRTQQEDSAVYLCASSFGLASTGELFFGEGSRLTVL.

The V and J genes are TRBV3-1 (or the pseudogene TRBV3-2) and TRBJ2-7, with D perhaps matching TRBD2 (7 bases). There are 14 residues in the CDR3. Germline CDR1 and CDR2: LGHDT and YNNKEL (reference sequence). V lost 1 base and J 5 bases, leaving 12 bases between the germline ends. The CDR3 is CASSQGGGRDEQYF. For the CDR3, the DNA is TGTGCCAGCAGCCAAGGGGGGGGCCGGGACGAGCAGTACTTC.

This chain links TRBV7-9 with TRBJ2-1, with 7 bases matching TRBD1. The V gene end was trimmed by 5 bases and the J gene end by 15 bases; junction bases not matched to a gene: 10. The length of the CDR3 is 12 residues. Germline V gene sequence: CDR1 SEHNR, CDR2 FQNEAQ (reference sequence). The DNA for the CDR3 is TGTGCCAGCAGCGAACGGGACAGTGAGGGGTTCTTC. Translating it yields CASSERDSEGFF.

This chain connects TRBV5-4 to TRBJ2-4, with D uncertain. Trimming left V 2 bases short and J 0 bases short, with 12 bases between. Germline V lookup: CDR1 SGHNT, CDR2 YYREEE (reference sequence). The CDR3 consists of 16 residues. The CDR3 protein is CASSLRTPGAKNIQYF. The CDR3 coding sequence is TGTGCCAGCAGCTTAAGGACGCCCGGAGCCAAAAACATTCAGTACTTC. The variable domain in full, with the rest retrieved from reference TRBV5-4 and TRBJ2-4, is ETGVTQSPTHLIKTRGQQVTLRCSSQSGHNTVSWYQQALGQGPQFIFQYYREEENGRGNFPPRFSGLQFPNYSSELNVNALELDDSALYLCASSLRTPGAKNIQYFGAGTRLSVL.

This chain uses TRBV6-2 or TRBV6-3 with TRBJ2-2; a possible D gene is TRBD1 (6 bases). Germline V gene lookup returns CDR1 MNHEY and CDR2 SVGEGT. The length of the CDR3 is 15 residues. V was cut by 5 bases and J by 5 bases, with 15 bases left in between. The CDR3, as DNA: TGTGCCAGCAGTCCGAACAGGGTTGGTACCGGGGAGCTGTTTTTT. It codes for CASSPNRVGTGELFF.

The chain joins TRBV2 to TRBJ2-1; no definite D call. Trimming stripped 8 bases from V and 8 bases from J, with 13 bases between. Germline CDR1 and CDR2: SNHLY and FYNNEI. This CDR3 has 12 residues. Here the CDR3 reads CASSDPNDEQFF. In DNA form, the CDR3 reads TGTGCCAGCTCGGACCCAAACGATGAGCAGTTCTTC.

V is TRBV10-3 and J is TRBJ1-4; D uncertain. The germline CDR1 and CDR2 sequences are ENHRY and SYGVKD. Trimming shortened V by 5 bases and J by 2 bases, and 6 bases separated the two germline ends. The length of the CDR3 is 13 residues. Here the CDR3 reads CAISPGTNEKLFF. The CDR3 DNA reads as TGTGCCATCAGTCCCGGGACTAATGAAAAACTGTTTTTT.

V is TRBV7-2 and J is TRBJ1-2; D gene uncertain. The CDR3 spans 14 residues. Germline V lookup: CDR1 SGHTA, CDR2 FQGNSA. The germline V and J ends were trimmed by 4 bases and 1 base, with 10 bases remaining between them. The CDR3 protein is CASSSGGNNYGYTF. The CDR3 bases are TGTGCCAGCAGCTCGGGCGGAAATAACTATGGCTACACCTTC.

This clone is a singleton in its sample. The chain employs TRBV19 and TRBJ1-6; D remains ambiguous. V was shortened by 8 bases and J by 7 bases, with 9 bases between the two germline ends. Germline loops: CDR1 LNHDA, CDR2 SQIVND (reference sequence). The CDR3 is 12 residues long. This CDR3 reads CASSLRNSPLHF. The CDR3 nucleotides are TGTGCCAGTTCTCTTCGAAATTCACCCCTCCACTTT.

The chain has TRBV3-1 (or the pseudogene TRBV3-2) and TRBJ2-7, with 8 bases identical to TRBD2. The CDR3 is 14 residues long. Germline assignment: CDR1 LGHDT and CDR2 YNNKEL (reference sequence). The V segment lost 6 bases and the J segment 4 bases; nucleotides outside the gene matches: 8. The CDR3 sequence: CASRRAGVEYEQYF. CDR3 DNA sequence: TGTGCCAGCAGACGAGCGGGAGTGGAGTACGAGCAGTACTTC.

The chain is built from TRBV7-2 and TRBJ2-7; 8 nucleotides align to TRBD2. Trimming removed 6 bases from V and 0 bases from J; junction bases left unmatched: 4. CDR3 length equals 14 residues. Germline loops: CDR1 SGHTA, CDR2 FQGNSA. CDR3 nucleotides: TGTGCCAGCAGTCTAGCGGGTACCTCCTACGAGCAGTACTTC. It specifies CASSLAGTSYEQYF. Full variable domain (outside the CDR3, taken from reference TRBV7-2 and TRBJ2-7): GAGVSQSPSNKVTEKGKDVELRCDPISGHTALYWYRQSLGQGLEFLIYFQGNSAPDKSGLPSDRFSAERTGGSVSTLTIQRTQQEDSAVYLCASSLAGTSYEQYFGPGTRLTVT.